This record concerns one T cell receptor beta chain sequence. No antigen is known for it. The United States was where all participants with HIV were treated. Per the germline V gene, CDR1 is SGHNT and CDR2 is YYREEE (reference sequence). V gave up 5 bases and J gave up 6 bases, with 11 bases separating them. The CDR3 runs 12 residues. The data belong to a study of long-term antiretroviral therapy in people with HIV. Study conclusions and caveats: The study collected no data on ART adherence, viral resistance or therapy changes. After ART, diversity increased yet remained lower than transplant donor controls.

Version v3.0 of the immunoSEQ assay was performed at survey level. The table came from immunoSEQ multiplex PCR; TCRdb's copy has only in-frame clones and leaves some out. Of approximately 34,000 clones in the sample, roughly four fifths were seen once. This TCR came from a man younger than 30 with HIV. The chain links TRBV5-4 to TRBJ1-2; no reliable D call. Sequenced here: unsorted PBMCs, sampled 1 year after starting antiretroviral therapy. The CDR3 protein is CASSSAKHGYTF. The CDR3, as DNA: TGTGCCAGCAGTTCCGCTAAACATGGCTACACCTTC. Supplemented by reference TRBV5-4 and TRBJ1-2, the full variable domain reads ETGVTQSPTHLIKTRGQQVTLRCSSQSGHNTVSWYQQALGQGPQFIFQYYREEENGRGNFPPRFSGLQFPNYSSELNVNALELDDSALYLCASSSAKHGYTFGSGTRLTVV.